This T cell receptor beta chain was found in a study of T cell responses to AZD1222 COVID-19 vaccine. TCRdb keeps only in-frame clones here, not all; method: immunoSEQ multiplex PCR. The top ten hold approximately 2% of the sample, which has roughly 55,000 clones, 89% seen once. This clone came up once. Relative to the germline gene, one junction end is altered; a read error may explain this. CDR3 length: 13 residues. Germline V gene data show CDR1 as LNHDA and CDR2 as SQIVND (reference sequence). The V gene is TRBV19, the J gene TRBJ1-4, with D uncertain. This clonotype was sampled from an adult in good health. This specimen consisted of peripheral blood, obtained on day 0 of AZD1222 vaccination. The CDR3 is CAGSLWADEKLFF. Written as DNA, the CDR3 is TGTGCCGGTAGTCTGTGGGCCGATGAAAAACTGTTTTTT.